These 16 T cell receptor beta chains came from one sample sequenced in a study of blood T cell repertoires in COVID-19. This table comes from immunoSEQ multiplex PCR, and its TCRdb copy is limited to in-frame clones, with some not included. The profile covers around 150,000 clones, with around 90% appearing a single time and roughly 2.5% taken by the ten largest. The sequenced material came from peripheral blood. These receptors all come from a human donor with COVID-19, enrolled during active disease. The donor label of this sample is uncertain.

This chain joins TRBV25-1 and TRBJ2-7, with 8 positions matching TRBD1. The CDR3 loop spans 14 amino acids. Germline values: CDR1 MGHDK, CDR2 SYGVNS. The J segment lost 5 bases and the V segment lost 3 bases, leaving 6 bases of the junction unmatched. The CDR3 sequence: CASSEDREANEQYF. DNA for the CDR3: TGTGCCAGCAGTGAGGACAGGGAGGCGAACGAGCAGTACTTC.

The rearrangement uses TRBV4-1 and TRBJ1-2, with a possible D match to TRBD1 (5 bases). V was clipped by 0 bases and J by 7 bases, with 15 bases between them. Germline lookup yields CDR1 MGHRA and CDR2 YSYEKL. The CDR3 runs to 15 residues. CDR3 nucleotide sequence: TGCGCCAGCAGCCAAGATCAGGAGGGGACCTCTGGCTACACCTTC. Protein: CASSQDQEGTSGYTF.

This clone showed up just once. This chain connects TRBV12-3 or TRBV12-4 to TRBJ1-4; a possible D gene is TRBD1 (5 bases). The CDR3 covers 13 residues. With 6 bases removed from V and 11 bases from J, the gap between germline ends came to 16 bases. DNA of the CDR3: TGTGCCAGCAGCGACCGGGGCGGGACTAAACTGTTTTTT. Its translation: CASSDRGGTKLFF.

Note on this clone: At the DNA level, this CDR3 is encoded by other sequences in the same sample as well. V usage is TRBV6-5 and J usage is TRBJ2-7; weak D call: TRBD2 (7 bases). Germline V CDR1 and CDR2: MNHEY, SVGAGI. The CDR3 loop spans 15 amino acids. Trimming pared 0 bases from V and 0 bases from J, leaving 9 bases between. The CDR3 protein is CASSYSRGGSYEQYF. The CDR3 bases are TGTGCCAGCAGTTACTCGAGGGGGGGCTCCTACGAGCAGTACTTC.

The chain joins TRBV18 to TRBJ1-1; D possibly corresponds to TRBD1 (6 bases). The CDR3 loop spans 18 amino acids. The germline CDR1 and CDR2 sequences are KGHSH and LQKENI. The V gene lost 1 base and the J gene lost 0 bases, with 18 bases spanning the gap. The CDR3 coding sequence is TGTGCCAGCTCACCACTCCCCAAGACAGGTGTTATGAACACTGAAGCTTTCTTT. Translating it yields CASSPLPKTGVMNTEAFF.

Only a few counts were recorded for this clone. The rearrangement uses TRBV6-1 and TRBJ1-3; TRBD1 aligns across 10 bases. This CDR3 has 16 residues. The trim removed 2 bases at V and 4 bases at J, leaving 5 bases unmatched. Germline CDR1 reads MNHNS; CDR2 reads SASEGT. CDR3 in DNA: TGTGCCAGCAGTGAAACCGGGACAGGGGACGGAAACACCATATATTTT. Translation: CASSETGTGDGNTIYF.

V usage is TRBV13 and J usage is TRBJ1-1; D perhaps matches TRBD1 (6 bases). CDR1 PRHDT and CDR2 FYEKMQ come from the germline V gene (reference sequence). The CDR3 is made up of 14 amino acids. The germline V and J ends were trimmed by 3 bases and 1 base, with 9 bases remaining between them. The CDR3 DNA is TGTGCCAGCAGCTTTGGACAGCGGAACACTGAAGCTTTCTTT. Encoded protein: CASSFGQRNTEAFF.

The chain employs TRBV5-1 and TRBJ1-1; TRBD1 is a possible D gene (5 bases). This CDR3 has 15 amino acids. CDR1 is SGHRS, CDR2 YFSETQ, per germline. Deletions cut 0 bases from V and 5 bases from J, with 14 bases between. Written as DNA, the CDR3 is TGCGCCAGCAGCTTGGCCTTGGGGGGAGAGACTGAAGCTTTCTTT. Encoded protein: CASSLALGGETEAFF.

The gene calls are TRBV27 and TRBJ2-7; D is perhaps TRBD1 (6 bases). From germline, CDR1 is MNHEY and CDR2 SMNVEV (reference sequence). The CDR3 loop spans 15 amino acids. V lost 8 bases and J lost 7, with 24 bases in between. The CDR3, as DNA: TGTGCCAGCTCGACGAGGGCAGGGGAAGGGTGGGAGCAGTACTTC. It translates to CASSTRAGEGWEQYF.

The rearrangement links TRBV3-1 (or the pseudogene TRBV3-2) to TRBJ1-2; 7 nucleotides align to TRBD1. This CDR3 spans 15 amino acids. Germline V gene lookup returns CDR1 LGHDT and CDR2 YNNKEL (reference sequence). Trimming at V came to 1 base and at J to 7 bases, leaving 9 bases not matched to a gene. CDR3 nucleotide sequence: TGTGCCAGCAGCCAAGGGGCAGGGGGAGCAGGTGGCTACACCTTC. It encodes CASSQGAGGAGGYTF.

The rearrangement links TRBV5-1 to TRBJ1-2, with D unresolved. V lost 1 base and J lost 4, with 11 bases in between. The length of the CDR3 is 14 residues. The V gene's germline CDR1 is SGHRS and CDR2 YFSETQ. CDR3 DNA sequence: TGCGCCAGCAGCTTGCAGAGACAACTCTATGGCTACACCTTC. It encodes CASSLQRQLYGYTF.

The chain combines TRBV6-5 with TRBJ2-7, with TRBD1 matching over 7 bases. V was pared by 6 bases and J by 4 bases, with 6 bases of the junction left unmatched. Germline CDR1 MNHEY, CDR2 SVGAGI. The CDR3 is made up of 13 amino acids. The CDR3 nucleotides read TGTGCCAGCAGCCTGGGACAGTCGTACGAGCAGTACTTC. As protein: CASSLGQSYEQYF.

The chain is built from TRBV3-1 (or the pseudogene TRBV3-2) and TRBJ2-1, with 11 nucleotides matching TRBD2. Germline V gene lookup returns CDR1 LGHDT and CDR2 YNNKEL (reference sequence). CDR3 length: 14 amino acids. Losses at the gene ends were 3 bases for V and 9 bases for J; bases not matched to a gene: 4. The CDR3 nucleotides are TGTGCCAGCAGCCACTTAGCGGGAGGGGTTGAGCAGTTCTTC. This codes for CASSHLAGGVEQFF.

The chain recombines TRBV20-1 with TRBJ1-1; D unclear. Germline V gene data show CDR1 as DFQATT and CDR2 as SNEGSKA (reference sequence). The V and J ends lost 3 bases and 1 base respectively, with 6 bases between them. This CDR3 contains 12 residues. Written as DNA, the CDR3 is TGCAGTGCTAGTATATGGAACACTGAAGCTTTCTTT. Translation gives CSASIWNTEAFF.

The chain combines TRBV11-1 with TRBJ2-5; 7 bases agree with TRBD2. Germline V gene lookup returns CDR1 SGHAT and CDR2 FQDESV (reference sequence). This CDR3 has 16 amino acids. Losses at the gene ends were 1 base for V and 3 bases for J; bases not matched to a gene: 8. CDR3 sequence: CASSLGLALGEETQYF. The CDR3 bases are TGTGCCAGCAGCTTAGGACTAGCCCTGGGGGAAGAGACCCAGTACTTC.

The chain recombines TRBV6-1 with TRBJ1-5; possible D gene TRBD1, 6 bases. From germline, CDR1 is MNHNS and CDR2 SASEGT. V lost 3 bases and J lost 1, with 10 bases in between. The CDR3 is made up of 15 amino acids. For the CDR3, the DNA is TGTGCCAGCAGTGAGGGGACACTGAGCAATCAGCCCCAGCATTTT. Translated: CASSEGTLSNQPQHF.